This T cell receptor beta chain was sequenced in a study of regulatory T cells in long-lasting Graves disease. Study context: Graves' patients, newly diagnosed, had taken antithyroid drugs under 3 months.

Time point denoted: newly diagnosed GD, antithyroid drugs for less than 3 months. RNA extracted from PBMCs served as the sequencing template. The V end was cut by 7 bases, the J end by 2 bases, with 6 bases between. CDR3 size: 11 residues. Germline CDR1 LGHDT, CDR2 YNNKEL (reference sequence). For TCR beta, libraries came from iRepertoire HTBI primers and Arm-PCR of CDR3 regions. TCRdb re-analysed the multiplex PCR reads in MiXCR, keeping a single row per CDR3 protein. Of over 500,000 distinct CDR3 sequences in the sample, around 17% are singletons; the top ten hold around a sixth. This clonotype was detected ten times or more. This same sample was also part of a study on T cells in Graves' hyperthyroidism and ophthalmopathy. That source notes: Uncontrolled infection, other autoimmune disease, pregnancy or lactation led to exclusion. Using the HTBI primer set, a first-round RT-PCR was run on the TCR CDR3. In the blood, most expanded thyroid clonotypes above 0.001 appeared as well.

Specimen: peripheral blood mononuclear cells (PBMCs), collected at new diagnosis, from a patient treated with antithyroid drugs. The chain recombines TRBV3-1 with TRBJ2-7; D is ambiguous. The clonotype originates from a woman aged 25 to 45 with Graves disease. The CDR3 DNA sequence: TGTGCCAGCAAGGGTGCCTACGAGCAGTACTTC. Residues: CASKGAYEQYF.